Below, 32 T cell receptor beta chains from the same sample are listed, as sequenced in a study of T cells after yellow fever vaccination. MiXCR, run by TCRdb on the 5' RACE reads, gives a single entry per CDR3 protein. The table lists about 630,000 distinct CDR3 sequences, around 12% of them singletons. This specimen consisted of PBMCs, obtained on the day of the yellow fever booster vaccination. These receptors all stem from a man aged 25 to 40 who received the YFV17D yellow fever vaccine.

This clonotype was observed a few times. CDR3 coding DNA: TGTGCCACCAGTGACTCAGGGGTCGAGCAGTACTTC. It translates to CATSDSGVEQYF. The rearrangement joins TRBV24-1 to TRBJ2-7; D is perhaps TRBD1 (6 bases). The CDR3 runs to 12 residues. V lost 4 bases and J lost 6, with 9 bases in between. Germline-derived CDR1 and CDR2 are KGHDR and SFDVKD.

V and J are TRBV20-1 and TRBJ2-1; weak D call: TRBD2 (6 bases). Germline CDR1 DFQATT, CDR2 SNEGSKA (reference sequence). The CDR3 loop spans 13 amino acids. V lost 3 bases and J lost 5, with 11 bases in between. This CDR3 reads CSASRDFDNEQFF. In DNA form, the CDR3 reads TGCAGTGCTAGCCGGGACTTCGACAATGAGCAGTTCTTC.

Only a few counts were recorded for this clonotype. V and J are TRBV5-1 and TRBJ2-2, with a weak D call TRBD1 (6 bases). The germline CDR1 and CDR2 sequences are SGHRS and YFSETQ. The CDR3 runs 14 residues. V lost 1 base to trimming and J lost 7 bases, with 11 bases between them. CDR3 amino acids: CASSLQGSVGELFF. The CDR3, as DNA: TGCGCCAGCAGCTTGCAGGGGTCAGTCGGGGAGCTGTTTTTT.

Written as DNA, the CDR3 is TGCGCCAGCCGCGGGGAAGGGAGGTTTGAAGAGACCCAGTACTTC. Encoded protein: CASRGEGRFEETQYF. The chain employs TRBV5-1 and TRBJ2-5; possible D gene TRBD2, 6 bases. The CDR3 spans 15 residues. The V end was cut by 7 bases, the J end by 3 bases, with 19 bases between. Germline-derived CDR1 and CDR2 are SGHRS and YFSETQ. The full variable domain, rest sourced from reference TRBV5-1 and TRBJ2-5, is KAGVTQTPRYLIKTRGQQVTLSCSPISGHRSVSWYQQTPGQGLQFLFEYFSETQRNKGNFPGRFSGRQFSNSRSEMNVSTLELGDSALYLCASRGEGRFEETQYFGPGTRLLVL.

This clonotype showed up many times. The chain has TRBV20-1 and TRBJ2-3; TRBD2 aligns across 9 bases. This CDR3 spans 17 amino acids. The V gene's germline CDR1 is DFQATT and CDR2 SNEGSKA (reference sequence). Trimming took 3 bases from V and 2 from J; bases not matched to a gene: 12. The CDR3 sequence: CSASLIGREGLTDTQYF. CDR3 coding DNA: TGCAGTGCTAGCCTCATCGGGCGGGAGGGCCTCACAGATACGCAGTATTTT.

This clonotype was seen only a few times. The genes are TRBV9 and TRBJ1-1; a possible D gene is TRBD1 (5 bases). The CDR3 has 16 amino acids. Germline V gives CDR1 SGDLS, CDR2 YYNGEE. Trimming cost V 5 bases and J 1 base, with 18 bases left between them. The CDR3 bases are TGTGCCAGCAGTGACCCCTCCGGGGGGAGGAACACTGAAGCTTTCTTT. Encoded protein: CASSDPSGGRNTEAFF.

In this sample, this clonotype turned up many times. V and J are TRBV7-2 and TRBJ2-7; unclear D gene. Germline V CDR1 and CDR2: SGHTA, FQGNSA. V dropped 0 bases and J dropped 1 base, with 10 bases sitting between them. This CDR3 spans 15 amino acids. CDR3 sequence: CASSLAAGLSYEQYF. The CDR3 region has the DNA TGTGCCAGCAGCTTAGCAGCTGGGTTGTCCTACGAGCAGTACTTC.

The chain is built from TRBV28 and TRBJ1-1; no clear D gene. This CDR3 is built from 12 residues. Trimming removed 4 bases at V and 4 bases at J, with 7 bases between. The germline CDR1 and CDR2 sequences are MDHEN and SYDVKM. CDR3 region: CASSSGSTEAFF. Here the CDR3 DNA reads TGTGCCAGCAGTTCGGGGAGCACTGAAGCTTTCTTT.

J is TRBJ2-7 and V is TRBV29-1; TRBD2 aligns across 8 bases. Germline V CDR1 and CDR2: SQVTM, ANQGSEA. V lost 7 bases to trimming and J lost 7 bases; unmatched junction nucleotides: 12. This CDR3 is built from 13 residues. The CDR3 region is CSAAGTRTGEQYF. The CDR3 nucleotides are TGCAGCGCCGCTGGGACTAGAACGGGGGAGCAGTACTTC.

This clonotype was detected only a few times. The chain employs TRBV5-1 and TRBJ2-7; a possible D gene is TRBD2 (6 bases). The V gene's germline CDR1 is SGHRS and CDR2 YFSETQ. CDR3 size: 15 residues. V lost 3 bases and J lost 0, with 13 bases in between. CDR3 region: CASSSEGGNSYEQYF. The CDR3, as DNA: TGCGCCAGCAGCTCCGAGGGCGGGAACTCCTACGAGCAGTACTTC.

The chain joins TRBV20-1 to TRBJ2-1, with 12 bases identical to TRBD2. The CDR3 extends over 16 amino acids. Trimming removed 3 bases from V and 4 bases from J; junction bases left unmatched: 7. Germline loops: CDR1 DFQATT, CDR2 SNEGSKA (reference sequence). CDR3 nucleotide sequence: TGCAGTGCTAGTTCTAGAACTAGCGGGAGGTACAATGAGCAGTTCTTC. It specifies CSASSRTSGRYNEQFF.

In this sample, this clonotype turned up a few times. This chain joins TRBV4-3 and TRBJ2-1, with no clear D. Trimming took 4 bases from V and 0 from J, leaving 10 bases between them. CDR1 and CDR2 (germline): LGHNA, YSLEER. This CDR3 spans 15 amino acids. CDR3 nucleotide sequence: TGCGCCAGCAGCCCCGGCTCGAGCTCCTACAATGAGCAGTTCTTC. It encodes CASSPGSSSYNEQFF.

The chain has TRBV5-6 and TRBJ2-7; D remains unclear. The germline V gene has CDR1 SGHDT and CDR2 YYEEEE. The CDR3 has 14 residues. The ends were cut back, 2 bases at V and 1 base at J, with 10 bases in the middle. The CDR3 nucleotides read TGTGCCAGCAGCTTCGGATCCGATTCCTACGAGCAGTACTTC. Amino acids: CASSFGSDSYEQYF.

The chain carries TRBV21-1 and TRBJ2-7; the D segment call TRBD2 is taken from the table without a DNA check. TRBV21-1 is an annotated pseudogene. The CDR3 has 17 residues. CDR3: CASAPPGGKRAGNEQYF. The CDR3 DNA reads TGTGCCAGCGCCCCTCCCGGAGGCAAGAGGGCCGGTAACGAGCAGTACTTC.

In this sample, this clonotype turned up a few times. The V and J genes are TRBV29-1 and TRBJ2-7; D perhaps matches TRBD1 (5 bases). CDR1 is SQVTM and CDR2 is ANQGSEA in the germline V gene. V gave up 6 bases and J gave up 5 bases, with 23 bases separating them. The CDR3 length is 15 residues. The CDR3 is CSVAPLAGLGNEQYF. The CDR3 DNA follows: TGCAGCGTCGCCCCTTTGGCAGGGTTGGGCAACGAGCAGTACTTC.

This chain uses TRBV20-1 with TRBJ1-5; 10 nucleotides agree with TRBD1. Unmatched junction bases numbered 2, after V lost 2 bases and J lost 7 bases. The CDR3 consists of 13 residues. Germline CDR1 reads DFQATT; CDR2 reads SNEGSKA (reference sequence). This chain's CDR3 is CSARPGQGQPQHF. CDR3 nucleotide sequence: TGCAGTGCTAGACCGGGACAGGGGCAGCCCCAGCATTTT.

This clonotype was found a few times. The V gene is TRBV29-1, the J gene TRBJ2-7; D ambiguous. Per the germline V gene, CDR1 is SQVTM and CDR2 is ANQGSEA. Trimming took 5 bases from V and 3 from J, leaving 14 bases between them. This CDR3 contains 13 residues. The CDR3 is CSVFTTTDYEQYF. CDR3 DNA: TGCAGCGTTTTCACCACCACCGACTACGAGCAGTACTTC.

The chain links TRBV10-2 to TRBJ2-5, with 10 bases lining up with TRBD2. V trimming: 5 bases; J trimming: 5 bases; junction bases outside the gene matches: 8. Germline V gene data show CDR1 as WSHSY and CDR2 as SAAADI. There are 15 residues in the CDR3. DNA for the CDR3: TGCGCCAGCAGTCCGACTAGCGGGTATGGGGAGACCCAGTACTTC. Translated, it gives CASSPTSGYGETQYF.

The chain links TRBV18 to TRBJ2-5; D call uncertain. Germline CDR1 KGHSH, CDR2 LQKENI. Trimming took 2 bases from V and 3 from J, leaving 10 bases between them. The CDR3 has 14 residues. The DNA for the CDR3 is TGTGCCAGCTCACCATATGAGGACGAAGAGACCCAGTACTTC. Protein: CASSPYEDEETQYF.

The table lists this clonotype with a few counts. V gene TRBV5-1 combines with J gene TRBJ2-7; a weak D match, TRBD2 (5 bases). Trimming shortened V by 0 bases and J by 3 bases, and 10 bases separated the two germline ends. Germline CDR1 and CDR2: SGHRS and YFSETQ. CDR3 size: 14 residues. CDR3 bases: TGCGCCAGCAGCTTGGTTCTAGCAGACTACGAGCAGTACTTC. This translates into CASSLVLADYEQYF. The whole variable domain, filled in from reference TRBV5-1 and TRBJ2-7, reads KAGVTQTPRYLIKTRGQQVTLSCSPISGHRSVSWYQQTPGQGLQFLFEYFSETQRNKGNFPGRFSGRQFSNSRSEMNVSTLELGDSALYLCASSLVLADYEQYFGPGTRLTVT.

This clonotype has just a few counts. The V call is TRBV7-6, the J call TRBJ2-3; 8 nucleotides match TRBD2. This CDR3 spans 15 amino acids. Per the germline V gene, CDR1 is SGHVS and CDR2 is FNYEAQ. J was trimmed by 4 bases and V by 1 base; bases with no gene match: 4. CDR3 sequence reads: CASSLEGLVPDTQYF. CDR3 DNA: TGTGCCAGCAGCTTAGAGGGACTAGTCCCAGATACGCAGTATTTT.

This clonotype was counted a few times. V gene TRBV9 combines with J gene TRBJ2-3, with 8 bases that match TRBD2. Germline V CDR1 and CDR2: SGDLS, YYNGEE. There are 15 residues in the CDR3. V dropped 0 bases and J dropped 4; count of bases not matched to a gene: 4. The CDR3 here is CASSVGALAADTQYF. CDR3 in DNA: TGTGCCAGCAGCGTAGGGGCACTAGCGGCAGATACGCAGTATTTT.

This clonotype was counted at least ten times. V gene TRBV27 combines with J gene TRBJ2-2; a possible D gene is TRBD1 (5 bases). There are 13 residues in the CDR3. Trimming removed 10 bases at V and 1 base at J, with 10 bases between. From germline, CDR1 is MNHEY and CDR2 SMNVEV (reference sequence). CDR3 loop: CATNTGNTGELFF. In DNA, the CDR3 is TGTGCCACAAATACAGGGAACACCGGGGAGCTGTTTTTT.

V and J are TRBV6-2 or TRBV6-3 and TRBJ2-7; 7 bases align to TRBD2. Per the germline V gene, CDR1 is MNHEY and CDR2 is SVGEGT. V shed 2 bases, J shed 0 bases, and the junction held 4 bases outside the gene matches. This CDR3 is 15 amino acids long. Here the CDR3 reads CASSYAGASSYEQYF. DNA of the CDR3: TGTGCCAGCAGTTACGCGGGAGCGAGCTCCTACGAGCAGTACTTC.

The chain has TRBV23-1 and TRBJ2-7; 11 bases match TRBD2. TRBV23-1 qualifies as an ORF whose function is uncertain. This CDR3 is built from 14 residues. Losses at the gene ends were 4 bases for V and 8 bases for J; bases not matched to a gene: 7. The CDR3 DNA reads TGCGCCAGCAGTCGGGTACTAGCGGGAGTTCAGCAGTACTTC. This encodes CASSRVLAGVQQYF.

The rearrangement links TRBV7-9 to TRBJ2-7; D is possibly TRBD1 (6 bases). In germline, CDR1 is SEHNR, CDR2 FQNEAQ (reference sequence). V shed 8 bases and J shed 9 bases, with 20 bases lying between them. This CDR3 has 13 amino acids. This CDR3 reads CASGPTGEKAQYF. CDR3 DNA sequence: TGTGCCAGCGGCCCGACAGGAGAGAAAGCGCAGTACTTC.

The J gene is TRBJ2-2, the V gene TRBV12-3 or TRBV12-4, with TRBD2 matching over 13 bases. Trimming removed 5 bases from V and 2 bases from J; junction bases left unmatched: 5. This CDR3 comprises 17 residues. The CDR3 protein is CASSKLAGGANTGELFF. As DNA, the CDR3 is TGTGCCAGCAGTAAACTAGCGGGAGGGGCAAACACCGGGGAGCTGTTTTTT.

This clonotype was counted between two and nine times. This chain's CDR3 is CASSSDSAAVRYTF. The CDR3 nucleotides are TGTGCCAGCAGCTCAGACAGCGCCGCGGTACGCTACACCTTC. The chain couples TRBV7-2 to TRBJ1-2; maybe TRBD1 (5 bases). Trimming removed 4 bases at V and 9 bases at J, with 18 bases between. Germline assignment: CDR1 SGHTA and CDR2 FQGNSA. CDR3 length: 14 amino acids.

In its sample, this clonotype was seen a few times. CDR3 loop: CASHRAGGNTGELFF. CDR3 sequence (DNA): TGTGCCAGCCACAGGGCGGGAGGGAACACCGGGGAGCTGTTTTTT. The rearrangement uses TRBV27 and TRBJ2-2; TRBD2 aligns across 8 bases. J was trimmed by 1 base and V by 8 bases; bases with no gene match: 6. Looked up from germline, CDR1 is MNHEY and CDR2 is SMNVEV (reference sequence). This CDR3 spans 15 amino acids.

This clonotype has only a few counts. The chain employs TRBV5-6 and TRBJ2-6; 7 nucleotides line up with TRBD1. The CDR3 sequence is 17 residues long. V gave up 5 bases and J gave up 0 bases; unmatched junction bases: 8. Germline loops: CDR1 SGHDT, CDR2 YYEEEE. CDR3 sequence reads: CASRTRTGISGANVLTF. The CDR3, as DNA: TGTGCCAGCAGAACTCGGACAGGAATCTCTGGGGCCAACGTCCTGACTTTC.

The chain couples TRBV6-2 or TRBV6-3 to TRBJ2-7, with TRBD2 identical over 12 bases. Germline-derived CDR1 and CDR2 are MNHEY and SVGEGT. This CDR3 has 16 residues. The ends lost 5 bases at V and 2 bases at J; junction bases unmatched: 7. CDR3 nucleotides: TGTGCCAGCAGTCGCCAGACTAGCGGGAGACCCTACGAGCAGTACTTC. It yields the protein CASSRQTSGRPYEQYF.

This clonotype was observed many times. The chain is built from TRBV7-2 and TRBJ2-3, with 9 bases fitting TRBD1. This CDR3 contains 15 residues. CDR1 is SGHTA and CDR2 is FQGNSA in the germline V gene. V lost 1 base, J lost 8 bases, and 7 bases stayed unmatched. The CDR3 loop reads CASSLDTGGGRTQYF. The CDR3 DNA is TGTGCCAGCAGCTTAGACACAGGGGGCGGGCGTACGCAGTATTTT.